Below, one TCR beta chain is given with its context. The time point here: peripheral blood 6 weeks after treatment start. The data were taken from a study of PD-L1 blockade in urothelial cancer. Clones were sequenced by immunoSEQ multiplex PCR, and TCRdb holds only the in-frame ones, with some missing. This sample has 60,000 to 80,000 clones; 88% occur once, and the top ten carry approximately 11%. Germline V gene sequence: CDR1 MNHEY, CDR2 SVGAGI. V shed 6 bases and J 6 bases; nucleotides not matched to a gene: 10. The CDR3 sequence is 15 residues long. The sequencing here drew on PBMCs, taken around atezolizumab (anti-PD-L1) treatment. The chain recombines TRBV6-5 with TRBJ2-2; 7 nucleotides agree with TRBD1. This TCR was recovered from a man in his sixties with urothelial cancer. CDR3: CASSYDRDFAGELFF. The CDR3 nucleotides read TGTGCCAGCAGCTACGACAGGGATTTCGCCGGGGAGCTGTTTTTT.